Below, 24 T cell receptor beta chains from the same sample are listed, as sequenced in a study of long-term antiretroviral therapy in people with HIV. Sequencing relied on immunoSEQ assay v3.0, run at survey level. Generated by immunoSEQ multiplex PCR, the TCRdb table keeps only in-frame clones and is missing some. The sample consists of thousands of clones, roughly 80% of them appearing once. Sequencing was performed on unsorted PBMCs, taken 2.5 to 2.7 years before starting antiretroviral therapy. These TCRs come from a man aged 40-49 years with HIV.

V and J are TRBV7-8 and TRBJ2-7; 7 positions agree with TRBD1. The CDR3 runs to 14 residues. Trimming cost V 1 base and J 4 bases; bases outside gene matches: 4. Germline V gene sequence: CDR1 SGHVS, CDR2 FQNEAQ. CDR3: CASSLGGRGYEQYF. The CDR3 DNA is TGTGCCAGCAGCTTAGGTGGCAGGGGGTACGAGCAGTACTTC.

The chain joins TRBV6-5 to TRBJ1-1, with unresolved D. The CDR3 has 13 amino acids. V shed 2 bases and J shed 1 base, with 5 bases lying between them. From germline, CDR1 is MNHEY and CDR2 SVGAGI. CDR3 region: CASSYRQNTEAFF. CDR3 nucleotides: TGTGCCAGCAGTTACAGACAGAACACTGAAGCTTTCTTT.

The chain is built from TRBV5-1 and TRBJ2-2, with TRBD1 as a possible D gene (6 bases). The V gene's germline CDR1 is SGHRS and CDR2 YFSETQ. Trimming took 0 bases from V and 5 from J, leaving 11 bases between them. This CDR3 spans 15 amino acids. CDR3 region: CASSLGDTLTGELFF. Written as DNA, the CDR3 is TGCGCCAGCAGCTTGGGGGACACGTTGACCGGGGAGCTGTTTTTT.

This sequence joins TRBV19 and TRBJ1-5; D is perhaps TRBD1 (5 bases). The germline V and J ends were trimmed by 5 bases and 6 bases, with 11 bases remaining between them. The CDR3 sequence is 13 residues long. Germline CDR1 is LNHDA and CDR2 is SQIVND (reference sequence). The CDR3 spells CASSFGGGQPQHF. In nucleotides, the CDR3 is TGTGCCAGTAGTTTCGGGGGTGGTCAGCCCCAGCATTTT.

The genes are TRBV30 and TRBJ1-1; the D is unclear. The CDR3 sequence is 13 residues long. Germline V CDR1 and CDR2: GTSNPN, SVGIG (reference sequence). Between the trimmed V and J ends, which lost 2 bases and 8 bases, there was a span of 15 bases. The chain's CDR3 is CAWSTVLRVEAFF. The DNA for the CDR3 is TGTGCCTGGAGTACAGTCCTAAGAGTCGAAGCTTTCTTT.

The V gene is TRBV18, the J gene TRBJ2-6; tentative D call: TRBD1 (5 bases). Germline CDR1 reads KGHSH; CDR2 reads LQKENI. This CDR3 is 17 amino acids long. V was cut by 4 bases and J by 1 base, with 14 bases left in between. This CDR3 is CASSRGDSLSGANVLTF. The CDR3 nucleotides read TGTGCCAGCTCACGGGGCGACAGCCTATCTGGGGCCAACGTCCTGACTTTC.

The chain combines TRBV7-9 with TRBJ1-6; TRBD1 is a possible D gene (5 bases). V was pared by 3 bases and J by 8 bases, with 8 bases between. This CDR3 contains 13 residues. Per the germline V gene, CDR1 is SEHNR and CDR2 is FQNEAQ (reference sequence). The DNA for the CDR3 is TGTGCCAGCAGCTTCGGAGGGGATTCACCCCTCCACTTT. It yields the protein CASSFGGDSPLHF. The complete variable domain, with remaining parts taken from reference TRBV7-9 and TRBJ1-6, reads DTGVSQNPRHKITKRGQNVTFRCDPISEHNRLYWYRQTLGQGPEFLTYFQNEAQLEKSRLLSDRFSAERPKGSFSTLEIQRTEQGDSAMYLCASSFGGDSPLHFGNGTRLTVT.

This chain joins TRBV30 and TRBJ1-6; D unresolved. Trimming pared 2 bases from V and 1 base from J, leaving 6 bases between. Per germline, CDR1 GTSNPN and CDR2 SVGIG (reference sequence). The CDR3 contains 14 residues. The CDR3 coding sequence is TGTGCCTGGAGTCCCCGGTCCTATAATTCACCCCTCCACTTT. Translation gives CAWSPRSYNSPLHF.

J is TRBJ1-1 and V is TRBV18; 7 bases are a match to TRBD1. The J segment lost 5 bases and the V segment lost 3 bases, leaving 6 bases of the junction unmatched. In germline, CDR1 is KGHSH, CDR2 LQKENI. The CDR3 covers 14 residues. This chain's CDR3 is CASSPERGQTEAFF. The CDR3 DNA sequence: TGTGCCAGCTCACCTGAGAGGGGGCAGACTGAAGCTTTCTTT.

V usage is TRBV11-2 and J usage is TRBJ1-2; TRBD1 might be the D (6 bases). The CDR3 has 14 amino acids. Germline CDR1 SGHAT, CDR2 FQNNGV. V gave up 6 bases and J gave up 2 bases, with 13 bases separating them. CDR3 coding DNA: TGTGCCAGCAGTCACAGAACAGGGAACTATGGCTACACCTTC. It specifies CASSHRTGNYGYTF.

This chain connects TRBV5-1 to TRBJ2-6; 9 positions agree with TRBD1. The CDR3 runs 19 residues. Trimming at V came to 4 bases and at J to 0 bases, leaving 11 bases not matched to a gene. The germline V gene has CDR1 SGHRS and CDR2 YFSETQ. As DNA, the CDR3 is TGCGCCAGCAGCCCAAGTTTACAGGGGGCAAGCTCTGGGGCCAACGTCCTGACTTTC. Its protein product is CASSPSLQGASSGANVLTF.

This clone is categorized as medium-sized (0.01 to 0.1%). The chain carries TRBV11-2 and TRBJ1-6; tentatively, D is TRBD1 (5 bases). This CDR3 contains 15 residues. Looked up from germline, CDR1 is SGHAT and CDR2 is FQNNGV. V was cut by 6 bases and J by 7 bases, with 16 bases left in between. CDR3 sequence (DNA): TGTGCCAGCAGGTTCCCGGGACCGCAGAATTCACCCCTCCACTTT. Translated, it gives CASRFPGPQNSPLHF.

This clone was picked up a small number of times. The V call is TRBV5-4, the J call TRBJ1-2, with 7 bases that match TRBD1. This CDR3 has 13 residues. The V and J ends lost 4 bases and 5 bases, in that order; junction bases with no gene match: 5. Germline V gives CDR1 SGHNT, CDR2 YYREEE (reference sequence). CDR3 residues: CASSLGQQYGYTF. As DNA, the CDR3 is TGTGCCAGCAGCCTGGGACAGCAATATGGCTACACCTTC.

This clone was seen a handful of times. The chain uses TRBV29-1 and TRBJ2-7; no definite D call. Trimming removed 7 bases from V and 1 base from J, with 8 bases in between. The CDR3 length is 11 residues. CDR1 is SQVTM and CDR2 is ANQGSEA in the germline V gene. CDR3 region: CSGGWSYEQYF. CDR3 bases: TGCAGCGGTGGATGGTCCTACGAGCAGTACTTC.

The chain couples TRBV27 to TRBJ1-2; no reliable D call. Germline CDR1 is MNHEY and CDR2 is SMNVEV (reference sequence). The CDR3 loop spans 13 amino acids. Trimming pared 3 bases from V and 6 bases from J, leaving 11 bases between. The CDR3 DNA is TGTGCCAGCAGTTTGACGGGGATTGATGGCTACACCTTC. It codes for CASSLTGIDGYTF.

This rearrangement joins TRBV5-4 to TRBJ2-6, with D unresolved. Trimming removed 4 bases at V and 0 bases at J, with 11 bases between. The length of the CDR3 is 16 residues. Germline CDR1 is SGHNT and CDR2 is YYREEE (reference sequence). CDR3 DNA sequence: TGTGCCAGCAGCGCACCATTGGGCTCTGGGGCCAACGTCCTGACTTTC. It is translated as CASSAPLGSGANVLTF.

The chain couples TRBV19 to TRBJ2-1; the D is unclear. The germline gives CDR1 LNHDA, CDR2 SQIVND (reference sequence). The CDR3 is 11 amino acids. Between the trimmed V and J ends, which lost 1 base and 7 bases, there was a span of 2 bases. DNA of the CDR3: TGTGCCAGTAGTATAGGTAATGAGCAGTTCTTC. This translates into CASSIGNEQFF.

The rearrangement uses TRBV11-2 and TRBJ1-1; a weak D match, TRBD1 (5 bases). V lost 5 bases to trimming and J lost 10 bases, with 26 bases between them. The CDR3 sequence is 16 residues long. Germline lookup yields CDR1 SGHAT and CDR2 FQNNGV. The DNA for the CDR3 is TGTGCCAGCAGCCCAACTATACAGGAGCCGTCTCTAGGAGCTTTCTTT. Its protein is CASSPTIQEPSLGAFF. The whole variable domain, filled in from reference TRBV11-2 and TRBJ1-1, reads EAGVAQSPRYKIIEKRQSVAFWCNPISGHATLYWYQQILGQGPKLLIQFQNNGVVDDSQLPKDRFSAERLKGVDSTLKIQPAKLEDSAVYLCASSPTIQEPSLGAFFGQGTRLTVV.

The chain uses TRBV19 and TRBJ2-3, with D possibly being TRBD1 (6 bases). V was clipped by 5 bases and J by 0 bases, with 12 bases between them. From germline, CDR1 is LNHDA and CDR2 SQIVND (reference sequence). This CDR3 is built from 15 residues. For the CDR3, the DNA is TGTGCCAGTAGTTCCGGACAGACTAGCACAGATACGCAGTATTTT. Translation: CASSSGQTSTDTQYF.

V is TRBV4-3 and J is TRBJ1-4; maybe TRBD1 (6 bases). Germline loops: CDR1 LGHNA, CDR2 YSLEER. The CDR3 is 15 residues long. The V end was cut by 5 bases, the J end by 2 bases, with 12 bases between. The CDR3 region is CASSSRTETNEKLFF. The CDR3 DNA sequence: TGCGCCAGCAGCTCCCGGACAGAGACTAATGAAAAACTGTTTTTT.

V usage is TRBV18 and J usage is TRBJ2-7, with 7 positions matching TRBD1. The length of the CDR3 is 12 residues. Trimming cost V 3 bases and J 9 bases; bases outside gene matches: 5. The V gene's germline CDR1 is KGHSH and CDR2 LQKENI. CDR3 in DNA: TGTGCCAGCTCACCTCCGGGACAGATGCAGTACTTC. Its protein product is CASSPPGQMQYF.

CDR3 region: CASSFSQGVVRDTQYF. In nucleotides, the CDR3 is TGTGCCAGCAGTTTTTCCCAGGGTGTGGTAAGGGATACGCAGTATTTT. The chain couples TRBV27 to TRBJ2-3, with D possibly being TRBD1 (5 bases). From germline, CDR1 is MNHEY and CDR2 SMNVEV (reference sequence). V was shortened by 3 bases and J by 6 bases, with 19 bases between the two germline ends. CDR3 size: 16 residues.

This chain connects TRBV2 to TRBJ1-3; D might be TRBD1 (6 bases). Per germline, CDR1 SNHLY and CDR2 FYNNEI. V gave up 6 bases and J gave up 0 bases, with 12 bases separating them. The CDR3 consists of 15 residues. The CDR3 DNA reads as TGTGCCAGCAGAGCTGACAGGCTCTCTGGAAACACCATATATTTT. Translating gives CASRADRLSGNTIYF.

The CDR3 region has the DNA TGTGCCAGCAGTGAAGGGTACACTGAAGCTTTCTTT. This translates into CASSEGYTEAFF. The chain combines TRBV6-1 with TRBJ1-1; D call uncertain. Germline V lookup: CDR1 MNHNS, CDR2 SASEGT. This CDR3 has 12 amino acids. V dropped 1 base and J dropped 3 bases, with 3 bases sitting between them.